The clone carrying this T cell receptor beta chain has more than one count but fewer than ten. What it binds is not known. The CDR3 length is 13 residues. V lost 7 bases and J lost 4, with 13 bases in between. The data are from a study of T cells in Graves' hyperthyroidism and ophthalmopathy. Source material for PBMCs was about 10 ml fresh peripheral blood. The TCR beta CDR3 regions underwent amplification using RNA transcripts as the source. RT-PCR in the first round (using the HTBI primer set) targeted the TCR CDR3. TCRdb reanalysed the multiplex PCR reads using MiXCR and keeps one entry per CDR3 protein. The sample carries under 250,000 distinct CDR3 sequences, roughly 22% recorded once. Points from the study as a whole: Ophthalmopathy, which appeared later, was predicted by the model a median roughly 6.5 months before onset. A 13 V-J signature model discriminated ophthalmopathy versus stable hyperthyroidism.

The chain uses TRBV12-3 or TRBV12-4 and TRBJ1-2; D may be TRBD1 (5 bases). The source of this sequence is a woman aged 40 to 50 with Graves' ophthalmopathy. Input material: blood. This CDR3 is CASTPAGTYGYTF. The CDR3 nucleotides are TGTGCCAGCACCCCGGCAGGGACCTATGGCTACACCTTC.